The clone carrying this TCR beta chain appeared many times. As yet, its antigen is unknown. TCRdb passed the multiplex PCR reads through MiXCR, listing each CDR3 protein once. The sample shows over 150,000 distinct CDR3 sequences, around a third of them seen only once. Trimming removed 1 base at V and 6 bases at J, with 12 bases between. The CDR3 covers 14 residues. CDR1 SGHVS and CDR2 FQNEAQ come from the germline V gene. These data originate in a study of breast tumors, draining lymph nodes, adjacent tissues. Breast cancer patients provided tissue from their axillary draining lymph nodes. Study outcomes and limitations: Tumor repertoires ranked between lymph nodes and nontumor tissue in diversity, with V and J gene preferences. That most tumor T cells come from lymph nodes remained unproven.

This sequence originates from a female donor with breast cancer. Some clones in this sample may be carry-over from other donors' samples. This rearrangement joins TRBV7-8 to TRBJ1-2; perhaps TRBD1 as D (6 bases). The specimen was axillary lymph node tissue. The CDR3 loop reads CASSLVDSDNGYTF. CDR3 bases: TGTGCCAGCAGCTTAGTGGACAGTGACAATGGCTACACCTTC.